This T cell receptor beta chain is from a study of shared clonotypes between healthy human individuals. Regarding the study as a whole: Despite large depth, sorted-subset datasets appeared incompletely sequenced. Some naive CD4 clonotypes, roughly 5%, turned up in common across several donors.

The assay was immunoSEQ multiplex PCR, and TCRdb's table has in-frame clones only and misses some. The sample holds around 2.1 million clones, under 97% seen once. In regard to this clone: Its antigen is unknown.

Donors comprised only Caucasian adults living in Nashville, Tennessee. A CD45RA+ naive subset and a CD45RA-negative memory subset were split from CD4+ cells. The CDR3 is 16 amino acids. Germline V lookup: CDR1 MGHDK, CDR2 SYGVNS. J was trimmed by 5 bases and V by 6 bases; bases with no gene match: 14. The receptor was isolated from a man aged 18 to 30 in good health. The chain combines TRBV25-1 with TRBJ1-2; 8 bases agree with TRBD1. The sequencing input was naive CD4+ T cells sorted from blood. Subset given: CD45RA+ positively selected. The CDR3 DNA reads as TGTGCCAGCAGCGACCGGGACAGGACTCACGCATATGGCTACACCTTC. Translating it yields CASSDRDRTHAYGYTF.